These 32 T cell receptor beta chains share one sample of origin, sequenced in a study of chemoradiotherapy in HPV16-positive cancers. Generated by immunoSEQ multiplex PCR, the TCRdb table keeps only in-frame clones and is missing some. This sample has 1,500 to 2,000 clones, with 81% found just once. Sequenced material: tumor tissue, taken from a patient who underwent chemoradiotherapy. These receptors all come from a human donor with HPV-associated anogenital cancer.

V is TRBV28 and J is TRBJ2-7; no clear D gene. V shed 3 bases and J shed 2 bases, with 11 bases lying between them. This CDR3 has 14 amino acids. Germline CDR1 MDHEN, CDR2 SYDVKM. The CDR3 DNA follows: TGTGCCAGCAGTTTGGCCGGGTTCCCCTACGAGCAGTACTTC. Its translation is CASSLAGFPYEQYF.

In this sample, this clone turned up a few times. CDR3 nucleotide sequence: TGTGCCAGCAGCCCTCGGATGGGCGGCGAGACCCAGTACTTC. This translates into CASSPRMGGETQYF. The rearrangement links TRBV5-5 to TRBJ2-5; D ambiguous. The CDR3 spans 14 residues. The germline V gene has CDR1 SGHKS and CDR2 YYEKEE (reference sequence). Between the trimmed V and J ends, which lost 4 bases and 5 bases, there was a span of 15 bases.

The chain has TRBV11-2 and TRBJ2-5; D call uncertain. This CDR3 has 13 amino acids. The germline gives CDR1 SGHAT, CDR2 FQNNGV. Trimming removed 4 bases at V and 8 bases at J, with 14 bases between. The CDR3 spells CASSSSSPGTQYF. DNA for the CDR3: TGTGCCAGCAGCTCCTCCTCTCCGGGTACCCAGTACTTC.

In nucleotides, the CDR3 is TGCGCCAGCAGGGCCGGGACAGGGAATGAAAAACTGTTTTTT. As protein: CASRAGTGNEKLFF. This sequence joins TRBV5-1 and TRBJ1-4, with 9 bases that match TRBD1. J gave up 5 bases and V 5 bases, and 4 bases lay outside the gene matches. The germline V gene encodes CDR1 SGHRS and CDR2 YFSETQ. This CDR3 is built from 14 residues.

This clone has a single count. The rearrangement joins TRBV5-5 to TRBJ1-1, with no clear D. The CDR3 consists of 13 residues. Germline V gene sequence: CDR1 SGHKS, CDR2 YYEKEE (reference sequence). V lost 5 bases and J 3 bases, leaving 11 bases between the germline ends. The CDR3: CASSSFGYTEAFF. The CDR3 nucleotides are TGTGCCAGCAGTTCATTTGGGTACACTGAAGCTTTCTTT.

V is TRBV7-9 and J is TRBJ2-7, with a weak D call TRBD1 (7 bases). This CDR3 has 15 residues. Germline V gene sequence: CDR1 SEHNR, CDR2 FQNEAQ (reference sequence). The V end was cut by 5 bases, the J end by 6 bases, with 20 bases between. The CDR3 DNA sequence: TGTGCCAGCAGCGCCCGGGACAGCGTCGGGGGCGAGCAGTACTTC. This encodes CASSARDSVGGEQYF.

This sequence joins TRBV5-6 and TRBJ2-7; TRBD2 matches at 9 bases. The ends lost 0 bases at V and 3 bases at J; junction bases unmatched: 4. Germline V gives CDR1 SGHDT, CDR2 YYEEEE. This CDR3 spans 15 amino acids. CDR3 loop: CASSLGSGSGYEQYF. The CDR3 DNA sequence: TGTGCCAGCAGCTTGGGTAGCGGGAGCGGCTACGAGCAGTACTTC.

This clone occurred once. This chain joins TRBV10-3 and TRBJ1-2, with TRBD1 matching over 9 bases. V lost 10 bases and J lost 1; bases outside the gene matches: 4. Looked up from germline, CDR1 is ENHRY and CDR2 is SYGVKD. The CDR3 sequence is 13 residues long. In DNA, the CDR3 is TGTGCCAGCCGGGACAGGGATAACTATGGCTACACCTTC. Translation: CASRDRDNYGYTF.

Details on this clone: The junction does not match germline at one end; this may be a read error. CDR3 nucleotide sequence: TGTACCATCAGTTTTCAGACTAGCGGGACTAACGAGCAGTACTTC. Amino acid sequence: CTISFQTSGTNEQYF. The chain recombines TRBV10-3 with TRBJ2-7; 11 nucleotides align to TRBD2. Germline V gene data show CDR1 as ENHRY and CDR2 as SYGVKD. The CDR3 loop spans 15 amino acids.

The gene calls are TRBV7-6 and TRBJ2-7; no reliable D call. This CDR3 is built from 12 residues. V was shortened by 2 bases and J by 6 bases, with 8 bases between the two germline ends. CDR1 and CDR2 (germline): SGHVS, FNYEAQ. CDR3 residues: CASSLNSGEQYF. DNA of the CDR3: TGTGCCAGCAGCTTAAATTCGGGCGAGCAGTACTTC.

The CDR3 bases are TGTGCCAGCAGGCCCGGGACAGGGACCGAGCAGTACTTC. Translation gives CASRPGTGTEQYF. The chain recombines TRBV5-6 with TRBJ2-7, with 9 bases lining up with TRBD1. Trimming took 5 bases from V and 6 from J; bases not matched to a gene: 6. The CDR3 covers 13 residues. Per germline, CDR1 SGHDT and CDR2 YYEEEE.

This rearrangement joins TRBV7-2 to TRBJ2-7; 9 positions agree with TRBD2. The germline V gene has CDR1 SGHTA and CDR2 FQGNSA. With 0 bases clipped from V and 3 bases from J, the junction kept 3 bases outside the gene matches. The CDR3 loop spans 15 amino acids. CDR3 nucleotide sequence: TGTGCCAGCAGCTTAGCGGCTAGCGGGGACTACGAGCAGTACTTC. Protein sequence: CASSLAASGDYEQYF.

The CDR3 region has the DNA TGCAGTGCCGGCAGGGAAACTGAAGCTTTCTTT. Protein sequence: CSAGRETEAFF. This chain links TRBV20-1 with TRBJ1-1; perhaps TRBD1 as D (5 bases). The CDR3 totals 11 residues. Germline lookup yields CDR1 DFQATT and CDR2 SNEGSKA (reference sequence). V was trimmed by 6 bases and J by 5 bases, leaving 10 bases between them.

This clone was observed a single time. The chain recombines TRBV9 with TRBJ2-1, with D perhaps TRBD2 (6 bases). Germline V gene data show CDR1 as SGDLS and CDR2 as YYNGEE. This CDR3 is built from 15 residues. The V and J ends lost 0 bases and 5 bases respectively, with 12 bases between them. This chain's CDR3 is CASSVVPGTDNEQFF. Here the CDR3 DNA reads TGTGCCAGCAGCGTAGTCCCCGGGACTGACAATGAGCAGTTCTTC.

The V gene is TRBV7-3, the J gene TRBJ2-2, with D unresolved. The ends were cut back, 4 bases at V and 3 bases at J, with 3 bases in the middle. Germline V gene data show CDR1 as SGHTA and CDR2 as FQGTGA. This CDR3 is 12 amino acids long. The chain's CDR3 is CASSSDTGELFF. DNA of the CDR3: TGTGCCAGCAGCTCAGACACCGGGGAGCTGTTTTTT.

This clone is deemed large. The chain couples TRBV19 to TRBJ1-1; 10 nucleotides match TRBD1. The length of the CDR3 is 18 residues. Unmatched junction bases numbered 15, after V lost 5 bases and J lost 3 bases. Per the germline V gene, CDR1 is LNHDA and CDR2 is SQIVND (reference sequence). Written as DNA, the CDR3 is TGTGCCAGTAGTTTCCGGGACAGGGGAATCTGGGCCTACACTGAAGCTTTCTTT. This sequence encodes CASSFRDRGIWAYTEAFF. Full variable domain (rest looked up from reference TRBV19 and TRBJ1-1): DGGITQSPKYLFRKEGQNVTLSCEQNLNHDAMYWYRQDPGQGLRLIYYSQIVNDFQKGDIAEGYSVSREKKESFPLTVTSAQKNPTAFYLCASSFRDRGIWAYTEAFFGQGTRLTVV.

The rearrangement links TRBV27 to TRBJ2-5, with no clear D. The J call may not be correct, given that the DNA end is closer to TRBJ2-7. There are 14 residues in the CDR3. The germline V gene encodes CDR1 MNHEY and CDR2 SMNVEV (reference sequence). In DNA form, the CDR3 reads TGTGCCAGCAGTCCCAACAGAAATTCGTACGAGCAGTACTTC. The encoded protein is CASSPNRNSYEQYF.

The V and J genes are TRBV15 and TRBJ2-1; D is perhaps TRBD1 (6 bases). The CDR3 totals 19 residues. The ends were cut back, 5 bases at V and 1 base at J, with 24 bases in the middle. CDR1 LNHNV and CDR2 YYDKDF come from the germline V gene (reference sequence). The CDR3 sequence is CATSPEMGNTGFSYNEQFF. Written as DNA, the CDR3 is TGTGCCACCAGCCCTGAGATGGGGAATACAGGGTTTTCCTACAATGAGCAGTTCTTC.

CDR3 DNA sequence: TGTGCCAGCCACGACTCGCCCCAGCATTTT. This gives the protein CASHDSPQHF. This sequence joins TRBV19 and TRBJ1-5; unclear D gene. Germline CDR1 LNHDA, CDR2 SQIVND (reference sequence). This CDR3 is built from 10 residues. The ends were cut back, 9 bases at V and 9 bases at J, with 9 bases in the middle.

The chain combines TRBV4-1 with TRBJ1-1; D unresolved. The CDR3 extends over 11 amino acids. The germline V gene encodes CDR1 MGHRA and CDR2 YSYEKL. Trimming shortened V by 4 bases and J by 7 bases, and 7 bases separated the two germline ends. For the CDR3, the DNA is TGCGCCAGCAGCCTTAGCGGTGAAGCTTTCTTT. This translates into CASSLSGEAFF.

The chain carries TRBV19 and TRBJ2-1; D is ambiguous. The length of the CDR3 is 15 residues. CDR1 is LNHDA and CDR2 is SQIVND in the germline V gene (reference sequence). V gave up 4 bases and J gave up 0 bases, with 10 bases separating them. CDR3 in DNA: TGTGCCAGTAGTAAGGCGCTAAGCTCCTACAATGAGCAGTTCTTC. Translating it yields CASSKALSSYNEQFF. The full variable domain, its missing parts supplied by reference TRBV19 and TRBJ2-1, is DGGITQSPKYLFRKEGQNVTLSCEQNLNHDAMYWYRQDPGQGLRLIYYSQIVNDFQKGDIAEGYSVSREKKESFPLTVTSAQKNPTAFYLCASSKALSSYNEQFFGPGTRLTVL.

The J gene is TRBJ1-5, the V gene TRBV5-1; D is unclear. With 0 bases removed from V and 5 bases from J, the gap between germline ends came to 6 bases. Germline CDR1 and CDR2: SGHRS and YFSETQ. This CDR3 is built from 13 residues. The CDR3 region is CASSLGPDQPQHF. DNA of the CDR3: TGCGCCAGCAGCTTGGGACCAGATCAGCCCCAGCATTTT.

The chain is built from TRBV7-6 and TRBJ2-3; no clear D gene. Trimming removed 1 base at V and 7 bases at J, with 9 bases between. The germline CDR1 and CDR2 sequences are SGHVS and FNYEAQ. The CDR3 sequence is 13 residues long. The CDR3 loop is CASSLESHHTQYF. The CDR3 nucleotides read TGTGCCAGCAGCTTAGAGAGCCACCATACGCAGTATTTT.

The chain is built from TRBV5-6 and TRBJ1-2; D ambiguous. The CDR3 consists of 14 residues. V lost 0 bases to trimming and J lost 8 bases, with 14 bases between them. Germline CDR1 reads SGHDT; CDR2 reads YYEEEE. CDR3 sequence reads: CASSLAGVAGGYTF. The CDR3 nucleotides are TGTGCCAGCAGCTTGGCAGGTGTGGCTGGCGGCTACACCTTC.

The sample holds one count of this clone. The chain employs TRBV6-4 and TRBJ2-3; 7 positions agree with TRBD2. This CDR3 is built from 15 residues. Germline CDR1 is MRHNA and CDR2 is SNTAGT. Trimming cost V 2 bases and J 4 bases; bases outside gene matches: 6. The CDR3 nucleotides read TGTGCCAGCAGTGACAAGGCGGGAGTGGCAGATACGCAGTATTTT. This encodes CASSDKAGVADTQYF.

The chain couples TRBV2 to TRBJ1-2, with D hard to call. Trimming left V 7 bases short and J 8 bases short, with 14 bases between. CDR1 is SNHLY, CDR2 FYNNEI, per germline. The CDR3 runs 12 residues. CDR3 sequence reads: CASTDDRAGYTF. Written as DNA, the CDR3 is TGTGCCAGCACCGACGATAGGGCCGGCTACACCTTC. The variable domain in full, completed from reference TRBV2 and TRBJ1-2, reads EPEVTQTPSHQVTQMGQEVILRCVPISNHLYFYWYRQILGQKVEFLVSFYNNEISEKSEIFDDQFSVERPDGSNFTLKIRSTKLEDSAMYFCASTDDRAGYTFGSGTRLTVV.

This clone has only a few counts. Here the CDR3 reads CASSGLAVGQKISYEQYF. The CDR3 DNA reads TGTGCCAGCAGTGGGCTGGCGGTGGGTCAGAAGATCTCCTACGAGCAGTACTTC. This chain uses TRBV25-1 with TRBJ2-7; D is undetermined. Between the trimmed V and J ends, which lost 4 bases and 0 bases, there was a span of 22 bases. The CDR3 loop spans 18 amino acids. Germline loops: CDR1 MGHDK, CDR2 SYGVNS.

V and J are TRBV6-6 and TRBJ1-5, with TRBD1 matching over 7 bases. Per the germline V gene, CDR1 is MNHNY and CDR2 is SVGAGI (reference sequence). The J segment lost 4 bases and the V segment lost 7 bases, leaving 10 bases of the junction unmatched. The CDR3 is 15 amino acids. CDR3 nucleotide sequence: TGTGCCAGCACTTGGGACAGCCCTGCGAATCAGCCCCAGCATTTT. This codes for CASTWDSPANQPQHF.

This clone was picked up a small number of times. At one of its ends the junction is not consistent with the germline gene, which may arise from a read error. V gene TRBV7-7 combines with J gene TRBJ1-1; unclear D gene. Germline V CDR1 and CDR2: SSHAT, FNYEAQ (reference sequence). The CDR3 consists of 17 residues. CDR3 nucleotide sequence: TGTGCTAGCAGCTACTTTATCCCTGGGGTCATGGAAACTGAAGCTTTCTTT. Translation gives CASSYFIPGVMETEAFF.

The chain is built from TRBV5-8 and TRBJ1-1, with D perhaps TRBD1 (5 bases). Germline lookup yields CDR1 SGHTS and CDR2 YDEGEE. The CDR3 is 15 amino acids. Trimming took off 1 base at V and 10 bases at J, with 20 bases between the two ends. CDR3 coding DNA: TGTGCCAGCAGCTTGATGTCGGGGAGTGGGGGGACAGCTTTCTTT. Its protein is CASSLMSGSGGTAFF.

The chain employs TRBV2 and TRBJ2-7, with TRBD1 matching over 10 bases. This CDR3 has 15 residues. The V segment lost 7 bases and the J segment 3 bases; nucleotides outside the gene matches: 9. Germline V gene data show CDR1 as SNHLY and CDR2 as FYNNEI. As DNA, the CDR3 is TGTGCCAGCACCGCGGGGACAGGGGATTTCTACGAGCAGTACTTC. Translated, it gives CASTAGTGDFYEQYF.

This clone was counted a single time. The CDR3 protein is CASSYSGLAGDWEQFF. CDR3 DNA sequence: TGTGCCAGCAGTTACTCAGGACTAGCGGGAGATTGGGAGCAGTTCTTC. The chain couples TRBV6-6 to TRBJ2-1; 13 positions match TRBD2. V trimming: 0 bases; J trimming: 10 bases; junction bases outside the gene matches: 6. Germline CDR1 reads MNHNY; CDR2 reads SVGAGI (reference sequence). CDR3 length: 16 amino acids.